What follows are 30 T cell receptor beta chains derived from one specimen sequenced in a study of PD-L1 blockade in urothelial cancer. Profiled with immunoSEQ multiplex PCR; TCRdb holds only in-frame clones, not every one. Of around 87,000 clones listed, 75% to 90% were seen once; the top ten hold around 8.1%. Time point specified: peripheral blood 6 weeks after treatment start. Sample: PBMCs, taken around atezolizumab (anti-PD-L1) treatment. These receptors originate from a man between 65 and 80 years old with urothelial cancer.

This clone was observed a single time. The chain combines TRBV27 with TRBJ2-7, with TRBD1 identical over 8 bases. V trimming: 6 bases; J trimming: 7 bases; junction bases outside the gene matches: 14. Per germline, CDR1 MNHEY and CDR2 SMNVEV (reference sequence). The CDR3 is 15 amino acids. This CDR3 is CASRRTGQGIMEQYF. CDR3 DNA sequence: TGTGCCAGCAGACGTACTGGACAGGGCATCATGGAGCAGTACTTC.

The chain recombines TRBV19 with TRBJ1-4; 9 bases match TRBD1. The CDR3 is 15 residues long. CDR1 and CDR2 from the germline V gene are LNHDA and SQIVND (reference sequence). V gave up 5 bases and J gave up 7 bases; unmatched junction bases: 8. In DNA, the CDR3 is TGTGCCAGTAGTCTCCCCGGGACAGGGAGTGAAAAACTGTTTTTT. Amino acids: CASSLPGTGSEKLFF.

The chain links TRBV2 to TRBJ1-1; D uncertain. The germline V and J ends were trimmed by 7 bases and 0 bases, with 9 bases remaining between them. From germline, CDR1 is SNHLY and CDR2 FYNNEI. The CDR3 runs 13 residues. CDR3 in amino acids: CASTKEVNTEAFF. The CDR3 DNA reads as TGTGCCAGCACCAAAGAGGTGAACACTGAAGCTTTCTTT. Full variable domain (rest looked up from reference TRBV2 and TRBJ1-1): EPEVTQTPSHQVTQMGQEVILRCVPISNHLYFYWYRQILGQKVEFLVSFYNNEISEKSEIFDDQFSVERPDGSNFTLKIRSTKLEDSAMYFCASTKEVNTEAFFGQGTRLTVV.

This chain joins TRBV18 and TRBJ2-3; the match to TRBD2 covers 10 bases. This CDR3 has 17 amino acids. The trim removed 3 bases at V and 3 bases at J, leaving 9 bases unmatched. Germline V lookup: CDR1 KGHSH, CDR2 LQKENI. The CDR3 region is CASSPSGGPAETDTQYF. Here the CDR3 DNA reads TGTGCCAGCTCACCTAGCGGGGGGCCTGCGGAAACAGATACGCAGTATTTT.

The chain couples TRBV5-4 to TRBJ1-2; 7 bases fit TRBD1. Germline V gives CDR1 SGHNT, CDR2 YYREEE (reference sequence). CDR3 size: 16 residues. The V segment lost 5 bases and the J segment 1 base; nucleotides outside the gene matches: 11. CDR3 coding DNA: TGTGCCAGCAGTTATCGACAGGGCCGAATTAACTATGGCTACACCTTC. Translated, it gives CASSYRQGRINYGYTF.

This CDR3 reads CASGATLNSYNSPLHF. CDR3 DNA sequence: TGTGCCAGTGGGGCGACTCTAAACTCCTATAATTCACCCCTCCACTTT. V is TRBV19 and J is TRBJ1-6; D possibly corresponds to TRBD1 (5 bases). The V gene lost 8 bases and the J gene lost 0 bases, with 14 bases spanning the gap. CDR3 length: 16 amino acids. Germline V gene data show CDR1 as LNHDA and CDR2 as SQIVND (reference sequence).

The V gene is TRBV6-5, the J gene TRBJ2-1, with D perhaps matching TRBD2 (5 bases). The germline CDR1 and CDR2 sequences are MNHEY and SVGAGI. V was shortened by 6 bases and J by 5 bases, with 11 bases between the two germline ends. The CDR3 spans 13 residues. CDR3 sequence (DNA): TGTGCCAGCAGGAGGGATAAAAACAATGAGCAGTTCTTC. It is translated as CASRRDKNNEQFF.

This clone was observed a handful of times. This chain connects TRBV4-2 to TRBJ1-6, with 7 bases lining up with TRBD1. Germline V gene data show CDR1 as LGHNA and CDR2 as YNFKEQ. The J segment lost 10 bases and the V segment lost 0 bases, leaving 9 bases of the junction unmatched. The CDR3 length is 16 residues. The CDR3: CASSQESRGLESPLHF. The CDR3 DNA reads TGTGCCAGCAGCCAAGAGTCGAGGGGGCTAGAGTCACCCCTCCACTTT.

The CDR3 here is CASGFPGQGAFF. The CDR3, as DNA: TGTGCTAGTGGTTTCCCGGGACAGGGAGCTTTCTTT. V and J are TRBV12-5 and TRBJ1-1, with TRBD1 matching 9 bases. V lost 3 bases to trimming and J lost 10 bases; unmatched junction nucleotides: 3. Germline CDR1 is LGHNT and CDR2 is FRNRAP. The CDR3 covers 12 residues.

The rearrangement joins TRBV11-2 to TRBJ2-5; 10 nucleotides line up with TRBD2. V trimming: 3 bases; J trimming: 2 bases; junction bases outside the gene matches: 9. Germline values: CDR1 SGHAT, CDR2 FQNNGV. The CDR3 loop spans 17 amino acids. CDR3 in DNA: TGTGCCAGCAGCTTCCCTTATGGTAGCGGGGGGCAAGAGACCCAGTACTTC. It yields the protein CASSFPYGSGGQETQYF.

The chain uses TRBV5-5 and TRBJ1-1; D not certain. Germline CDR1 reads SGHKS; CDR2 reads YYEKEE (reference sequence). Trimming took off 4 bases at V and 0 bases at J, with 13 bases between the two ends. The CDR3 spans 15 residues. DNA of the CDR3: TGTGCCAGCAGCGTATCCCGGGAGATGAACACTGAAGCTTTCTTT. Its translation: CASSVSREMNTEAFF.

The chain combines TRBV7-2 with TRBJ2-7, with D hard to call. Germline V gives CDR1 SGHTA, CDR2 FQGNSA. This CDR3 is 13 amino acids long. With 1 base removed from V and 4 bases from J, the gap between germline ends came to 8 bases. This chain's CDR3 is CASSLEHRYEQYF. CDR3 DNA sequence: TGTGCCAGCAGCTTAGAACACAGATACGAGCAGTACTTC.

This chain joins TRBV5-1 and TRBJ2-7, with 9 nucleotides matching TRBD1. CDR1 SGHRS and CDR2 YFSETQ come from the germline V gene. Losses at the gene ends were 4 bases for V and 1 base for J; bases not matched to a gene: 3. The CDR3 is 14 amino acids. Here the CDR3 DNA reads TGCGCCAGCAGCGTACAGGGGGCATCCTACGAGCAGTACTTC. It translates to CASSVQGASYEQYF.

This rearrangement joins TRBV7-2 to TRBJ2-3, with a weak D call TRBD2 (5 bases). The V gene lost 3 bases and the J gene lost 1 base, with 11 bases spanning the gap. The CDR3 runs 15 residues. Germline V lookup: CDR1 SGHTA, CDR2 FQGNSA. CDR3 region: CASSFQLVGTDTQYF. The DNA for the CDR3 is TGTGCCAGCAGCTTCCAACTAGTTGGCACAGATACGCAGTATTTT.

CDR3 sequence (DNA): TGTGCCAGCAGCCCCGGACAGGGGGGTGAGGCTTTCTTT. Protein product: CASSPGQGGEAFF. The J gene is TRBJ1-1, the V gene TRBV6-5; 10 bases line up with TRBD1. The CDR3 spans 13 residues. Germline CDR1 MNHEY, CDR2 SVGAGI. The junction had 9 bases not matched to a gene; V was cut back by 6 bases and J by 11 bases.

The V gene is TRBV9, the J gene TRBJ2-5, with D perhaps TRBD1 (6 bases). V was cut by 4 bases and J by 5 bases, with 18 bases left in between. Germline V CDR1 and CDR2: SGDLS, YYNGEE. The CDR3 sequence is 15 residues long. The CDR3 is CASSPGTQWTETQYF. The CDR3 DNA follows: TGTGCCAGCAGCCCCGGGACACAGTGGACGGAGACCCAGTACTTC.

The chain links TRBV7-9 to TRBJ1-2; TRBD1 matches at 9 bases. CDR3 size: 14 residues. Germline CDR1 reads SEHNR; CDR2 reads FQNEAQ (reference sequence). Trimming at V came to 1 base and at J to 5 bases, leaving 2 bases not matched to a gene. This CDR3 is CASSLDRGRYGYTF. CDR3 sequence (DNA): TGTGCCAGCAGCTTAGACAGGGGGCGATATGGCTACACCTTC.

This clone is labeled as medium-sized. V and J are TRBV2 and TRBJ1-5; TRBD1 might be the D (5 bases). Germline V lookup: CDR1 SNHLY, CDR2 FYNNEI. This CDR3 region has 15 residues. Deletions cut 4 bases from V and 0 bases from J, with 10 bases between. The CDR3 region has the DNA TGTGCCAGCAGTGTTCAGGGTTATAGCAATCAGCCCCAGCATTTT. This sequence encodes CASSVQGYSNQPQHF.

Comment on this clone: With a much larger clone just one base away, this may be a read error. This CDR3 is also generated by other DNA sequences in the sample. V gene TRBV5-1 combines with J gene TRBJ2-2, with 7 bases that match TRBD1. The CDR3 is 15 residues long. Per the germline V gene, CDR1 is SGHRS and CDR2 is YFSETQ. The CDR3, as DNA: TGCGCCAGCAGCTTACAGGGGACGAACACCGGAGAGCTGTTTTTT. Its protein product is CASSLQGTNTGELFF.

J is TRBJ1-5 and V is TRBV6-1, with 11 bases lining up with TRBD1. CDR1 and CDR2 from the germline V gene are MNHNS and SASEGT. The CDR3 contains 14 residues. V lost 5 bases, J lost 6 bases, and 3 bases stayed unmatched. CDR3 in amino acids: CASSPDRGLQPQHF. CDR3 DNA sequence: TGTGCCAGCAGTCCGGACAGGGGGCTTCAGCCCCAGCATTTT.

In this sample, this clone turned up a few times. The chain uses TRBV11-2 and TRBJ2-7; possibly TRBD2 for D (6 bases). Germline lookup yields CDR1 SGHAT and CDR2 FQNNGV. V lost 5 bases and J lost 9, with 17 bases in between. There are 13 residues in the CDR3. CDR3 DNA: TGTGCCAGCAGCACTGGGACTGCTTCGCGGCAGTACTTC. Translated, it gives CASSTGTASRQYF. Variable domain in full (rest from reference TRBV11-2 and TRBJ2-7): EAGVAQSPRYKIIEKRQSVAFWCNPISGHATLYWYQQILGQGPKLLIQFQNNGVVDDSQLPKDRFSAERLKGVDSTLKIQPAKLEDSAVYLCASSTGTASRQYFGPGTRLTVT.

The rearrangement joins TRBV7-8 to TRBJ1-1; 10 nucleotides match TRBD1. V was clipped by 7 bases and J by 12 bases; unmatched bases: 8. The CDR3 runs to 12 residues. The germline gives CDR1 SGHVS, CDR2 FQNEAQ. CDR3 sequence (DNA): TGTGCCAGCACTACGGGGACAGGGGAAACTTTCTTT. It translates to CASTTGTGETFF.

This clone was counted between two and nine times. The DNA for the CDR3 is TGTGCCAGCAGTGAATTAACGGGAGGCACCGGGGAGCTGTTTTTT. This translates into CASSELTGGTGELFF. The V call is TRBV6-4, the J call TRBJ2-2; 7 bases agree with TRBD2. Unmatched junction bases numbered 5, after V lost 3 bases and J lost 4 bases. The CDR3 length is 15 residues. Per the germline V gene, CDR1 is MRHNA and CDR2 is SNTAGT.

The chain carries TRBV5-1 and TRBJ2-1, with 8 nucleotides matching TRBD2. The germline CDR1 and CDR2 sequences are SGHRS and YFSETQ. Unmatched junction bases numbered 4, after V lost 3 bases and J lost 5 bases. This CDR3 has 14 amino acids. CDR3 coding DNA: TGCGCCAGCAGCTGGGGGACTAGAGACAATGAGCAGTTCTTC. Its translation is CASSWGTRDNEQFF.

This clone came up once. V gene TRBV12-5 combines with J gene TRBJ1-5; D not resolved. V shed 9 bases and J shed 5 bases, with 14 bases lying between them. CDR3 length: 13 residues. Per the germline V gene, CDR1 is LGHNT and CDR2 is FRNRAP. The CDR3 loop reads CASAGREDQPQHF. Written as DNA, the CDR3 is TGTGCTAGCGCCGGGAGGGAGGATCAGCCCCAGCATTTT.

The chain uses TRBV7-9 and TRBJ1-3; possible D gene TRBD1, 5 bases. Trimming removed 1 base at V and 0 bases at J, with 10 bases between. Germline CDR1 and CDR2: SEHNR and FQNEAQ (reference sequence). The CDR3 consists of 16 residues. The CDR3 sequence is CASSLGDSYSGNTIYF. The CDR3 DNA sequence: TGTGCCAGCAGCTTAGGGGACTCCTACTCTGGAAACACCATATATTTT.

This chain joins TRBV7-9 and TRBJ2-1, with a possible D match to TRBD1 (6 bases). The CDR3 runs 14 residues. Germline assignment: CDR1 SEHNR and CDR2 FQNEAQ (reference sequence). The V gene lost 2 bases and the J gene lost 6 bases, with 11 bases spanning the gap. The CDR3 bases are TGTGCCAGCAGCTTAACAGGGCTGATCAATGAGCAGTTCTTC. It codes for CASSLTGLINEQFF.

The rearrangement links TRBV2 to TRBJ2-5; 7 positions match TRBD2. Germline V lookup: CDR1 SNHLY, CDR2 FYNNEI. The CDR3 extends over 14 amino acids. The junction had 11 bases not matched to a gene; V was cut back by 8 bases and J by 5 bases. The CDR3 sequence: CASGGVTKGETQYF. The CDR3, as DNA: TGTGCCAGCGGGGGGGTGACGAAGGGCGAGACCCAGTACTTC.

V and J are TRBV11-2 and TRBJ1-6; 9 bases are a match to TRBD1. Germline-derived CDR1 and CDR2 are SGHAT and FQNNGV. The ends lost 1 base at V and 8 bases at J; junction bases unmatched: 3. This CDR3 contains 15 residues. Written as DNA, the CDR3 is TGTGCCAGCAGCTTAGTGGGACAGGGCCATTCACCCCTCCACTTT. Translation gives CASSLVGQGHSPLHF.

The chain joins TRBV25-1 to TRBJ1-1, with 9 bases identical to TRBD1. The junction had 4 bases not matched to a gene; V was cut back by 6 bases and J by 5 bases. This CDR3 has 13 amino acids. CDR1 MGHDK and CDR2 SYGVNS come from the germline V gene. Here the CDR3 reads CASRRGQGTEAFF. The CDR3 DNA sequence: TGTGCCAGCAGGAGGGGACAGGGTACTGAAGCTTTCTTT.